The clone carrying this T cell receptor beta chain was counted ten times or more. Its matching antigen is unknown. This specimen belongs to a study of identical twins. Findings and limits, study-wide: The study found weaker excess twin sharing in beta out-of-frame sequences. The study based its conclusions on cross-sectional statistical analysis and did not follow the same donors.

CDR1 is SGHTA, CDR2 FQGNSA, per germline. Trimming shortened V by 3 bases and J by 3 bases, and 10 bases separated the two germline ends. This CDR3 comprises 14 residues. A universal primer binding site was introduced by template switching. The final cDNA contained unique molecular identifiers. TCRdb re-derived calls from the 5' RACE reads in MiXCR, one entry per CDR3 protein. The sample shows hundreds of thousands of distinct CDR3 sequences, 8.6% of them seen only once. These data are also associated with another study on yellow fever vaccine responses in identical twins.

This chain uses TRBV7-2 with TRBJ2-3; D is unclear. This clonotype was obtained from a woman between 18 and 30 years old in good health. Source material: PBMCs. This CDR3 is CASSFQLGTDTQYF. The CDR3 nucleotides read TGTGCCAGCAGCTTCCAGTTGGGAACAGATACGCAGTATTTT.